One and the same sample provided the 29 T cell receptor beta chains below, sequenced in a study of tumor-infiltrating lymphocytes in primary liver carcinoma (dated by TCRdb to 2016 to 2017). Instrument on record: Illumina HiSeq 2500. Starting from 450 to 500 ng total RNA, TCRbeta-specific cDNA was produced by reverse transcription with a constant-region primer and ProtoScript II reverse transcriptase. Construction of the TCRbeta libraries relied on three nested rounds of multiplex PCR, following a slightly modified ARM-PCR procedure. Each of the first two PCR rounds ran for around 11 cycles using multiplex TRBV1-TRBV30 forward primers together with a Cbeta reverse primer. TCRdb passed the public sequencing reads through fastp at Q25 and MiXCR, retaining productive beta sequences. For every CDR3 protein sequence, its rows merge into one entry that carries the most common genes and DNA. Present in this sample are fewer than 250,000 distinct CDR3 sequences, approximately 64% of which were seen just once. The top ten constitute approximately 6.6% of the sample.

RNA from unsorted whole blood was extracted with TRIzol reagent, and germline DNA was obtained with the DNeasy Blood & Tissue kit. Specimen: peripheral blood. These receptor sequences come from a woman aged 55 to 70 with primary liver carcinoma and hepatitis B virus infection.

This clonotype was seen a handful of times. The chain carries TRBV5-6 and TRBJ2-1; 7 bases match TRBD2. Germline V lookup: CDR1 SGHDT, CDR2 YYEEEE. V shed 7 bases, J shed 1 base, and the junction held 5 bases outside the gene matches. The CDR3 length is 14 residues. Here the CDR3 reads CASEELASYNEQFF. The CDR3 nucleotides read TGTGCCAGCGAGGAACTAGCGTCCTACAATGAGCAGTTCTTC.

This chain joins TRBV6-6 and TRBJ2-7; possibly TRBD2 for D (6 bases). V was clipped by 7 bases and J by 2 bases, with 18 bases between them. The CDR3 covers 15 residues. The germline CDR1 and CDR2 sequences are MNHNY and SVGAGI (reference sequence). CDR3 residues: CASTSGVAGPYEQYF. CDR3 bases: TGTGCCAGCACCTCCGGGGTTGCGGGACCCTACGAGCAGTACTTC.

Comments on this clonotype: At one end, the junction sequence differs from germline, possibly due to a read error. The V and J genes are TRBV4-2 and TRBJ2-2; D gene ambiguous. The CDR3 has 15 residues. Germline CDR1 LGHNA, CDR2 YNFKEQ. The CDR3, as DNA: TGTCCCAGCAGCCGAGGTGGCTGGGACACCGGGGAGCTGTTTTTT. It translates to CPSSRGGWDTGELFF.

This clonotype came up many times. The chain combines TRBV4-2 with TRBJ2-2, with 12 bases matching TRBD2. V lost 1 base, J lost 6 bases, and 9 bases stayed unmatched. CDR3 length equals 18 residues. Germline V gene sequence: CDR1 LGHNA, CDR2 YNFKEQ. In DNA form, the CDR3 reads TGTGCCAGCAGCCAAGCGTTGGTGGCTAGCGGGAGGGCCGGGGAGCTGTTTTTT. This encodes CASSQALVASGRAGELFF.

Only a few counts were recorded for this clonotype. The chain links TRBV10-3 to TRBJ1-3; tentatively, D is TRBD1 (6 bases). Trimming stripped 2 bases from V and 3 bases from J, with 11 bases between. Germline V CDR1 and CDR2: ENHRY, SYGVKD. The CDR3 totals 15 residues. This chain's CDR3 is CAISEGGGRGNTIYF. For the CDR3, the DNA is TGTGCCATCAGTGAGGGCGGGGGGCGTGGAAACACCATATATTTT.

This clonotype has only one observation. The junction differs from germline at one of its ends, possibly a read error. The J gene is TRBJ2-5, the V gene TRBV6-6; 12 bases match TRBD2. The germline V gene has CDR1 MNHNY and CDR2 SVGAGI (reference sequence). This CDR3 comprises 17 residues. The CDR3 reads CASSYRLAGVKGETQYF. In nucleotides, the CDR3 is TGTGCCAGCAGTTACAGACTAGCGGGAGTCAAGGGAGAGACTCAGTACTTC.

CDR3 bases: TGTGCCAGCAGCTCCCCCGGGAGGGGTAGATATAATTCACCCCTCCACTTT. Protein sequence: CASSSPGRGRYNSPLHF. The J gene is TRBJ1-6, the V gene TRBV6-1, with D perhaps matching TRBD1 (5 bases). The length of the CDR3 is 17 residues. Germline CDR1 is MNHNS and CDR2 is SASEGT. Deletions cut 6 bases from V and 4 bases from J, with 19 bases between.

This clonotype was observed a single time. The junction departs from germline at one end; a sequencing error may be responsible. This chain connects TRBV10-1 to TRBJ2-2; no clear D. CDR3 length: 14 residues. Germline CDR1 and CDR2: WNHNN and SYGVQD (reference sequence). The CDR3 DNA is TGCGTCAGCAGTGAGTCGCTAGTATTCGGGGAGCTGTTTTTT. Protein: CVSSESLVFGELFF.

In this sample, this clonotype turned up once. A much more abundant neighbour one base away suggests this may be a read error. This chain connects TRBV29-1 to TRBJ1-1; no clear D gene. The CDR3 extends over 10 amino acids. V was clipped by 7 bases and J by 6 bases, with 9 bases between them. Germline V lookup: CDR1 SQVTM, CDR2 ANQGSEA. CDR3 residues: CSAKDAEAFF. CDR3 bases: TGCAGCGCAAAGGACGCTGAAGCTTTCTTT.

The chain uses TRBV5-1 and TRBJ2-1; D gene unclear. The CDR3 is 14 residues long. V lost 0 bases, J lost 4 bases, and 8 bases lay in between. Germline V gene sequence: CDR1 SGHRS, CDR2 YFSETQ. The CDR3 here is CASSLGAPYNEQFF. The CDR3 DNA reads TGCGCCAGCAGCTTGGGAGCGCCGTACAATGAGCAGTTCTTC. Variable domain in full (rest from reference TRBV5-1 and TRBJ2-1): KAGVTQTPRYLIKTRGQQVTLSCSPISGHRSVSWYQQTPGQGLQFLFEYFSETQRNKGNFPGRFSGRQFSNSRSEMNVSTLELGDSALYLCASSLGAPYNEQFFGPGTRLTVL.

DNA for the CDR3: TGTGCCAGCAGCTTAACGGTTGCGCTAAGCACTGAAGCTTTCTTT. Its translation: CASSLTVALSTEAFF. The chain couples TRBV7-3 to TRBJ1-1; D gene uncertain. CDR3 size: 15 residues. Trimming took 0 bases from V and 4 from J, leaving 12 bases between them. Germline V gives CDR1 SGHTA, CDR2 FQGTGA.

The V and J genes are TRBV28 and TRBJ2-3, with 8 bases lining up with TRBD2. CDR1 MDHEN and CDR2 SYDVKM come from the germline V gene. The V gene end was trimmed by 3 bases and the J gene end by 1 base; junction bases not matched to a gene: 0. The CDR3 totals 14 residues. CDR3 protein: CASSLTSGTDTQYF. CDR3 DNA sequence: TGTGCCAGCAGTTTGACTAGCGGCACAGATACGCAGTATTTT.

As regards this clonotype: The junction differs from germline at one of its ends, possibly a read error. This chain connects TRBV11-2 to TRBJ2-1; tentative D call: TRBD2 (5 bases). Germline-derived CDR1 and CDR2 are SGHAT and FQNNGV. The CDR3 is 13 residues long. In DNA, the CDR3 is TGTACCAGCAGCTTAGACGTTCAGTGGGAGCGGTTCTTC. Its translation: CTSSLDVQWERFF. Looking up the rest from reference TRBV11-2 and TRBJ2-1 gives the full variable domain: EAGVAQSPRYKIIEKRQSVAFWCNPISGHATLYWYQQILGQGPKLLIQFQNNGVVDDSQLPKDRFSAERLKGVDSTLKIQPAKLEDSAVYLCTSSLDVQWERFFGPGTRLTVL.

To note about this clonotype: This may come from a read error, since a much larger clone is one base off. The chain carries TRBV4-1 and TRBJ1-1; the D is unclear. CDR3 size: 14 residues. Germline V gene lookup returns CDR1 MGHRA and CDR2 YSYEKL. CDR3 residues: CASTQERTRTEAFF. CDR3 DNA sequence: TGCGCCAGCACCCAAGAACGGACGAGAACTGAAGCTTTCTTT.

Only one count was recorded for this clonotype. Its ends do not fully match the called genes, so a read error is possible. The chain combines TRBV11-1 with TRBJ2-3; D uncertain. Germline values: CDR1 SGHAT, CDR2 FQDESV (reference sequence). The length of the CDR3 is 14 residues. The DNA for the CDR3 is TGTGCCAGCAGCTTAAGGCAACGTGCTGCAGAGTCCCACTTT. Residues: CASSLRQRAAESHF.

The chain joins TRBV24-1 to TRBJ2-1; maybe TRBD1 (8 bases). Trimming stripped 2 bases from V and 2 bases from J, with 15 bases between. The CDR3 is made up of 17 amino acids. The germline V gene encodes CDR1 KGHDR and CDR2 SFDVKD. The CDR3 DNA sequence: TGTGCCACCAGTGATTCAAGGACAGGGAGGGCCTACAATGAGCAGTTCTTC. Amino acids: CATSDSRTGRAYNEQFF.

For this clonotype: With a much larger clone just one base away, this may be a read error. The rearrangement uses TRBV4-1 and TRBJ1-2; D remains unclear. The V gene's germline CDR1 is MGHRA and CDR2 YSYEKL. This CDR3 is 16 amino acids long. V dropped 1 base and J dropped 4 bases, with 16 bases sitting between them. The CDR3 DNA reads as TGCGCCAGCAGCCAAGTTGAGGGCAGAACGAGCTATGGCTACACCTTC. Its translation is CASSQVEGRTSYGYTF.

The chain recombines TRBV5-1 with TRBJ2-5, with 12 bases identical to TRBD1. The CDR3 sequence is 15 residues long. CDR1 and CDR2 (germline): SGHRS, YFSETQ. The V and J ends lost 4 bases and 5 bases, in that order; junction bases with no gene match: 6. CDR3 DNA: TGCGCCAGCAGCACCGGGACAGGGGGCGCGGAGACCCAGTACTTC. Protein sequence: CASSTGTGGAETQYF.

Comments on this clonotype: A much larger clonotype is one base distant, so this may be a read error. The chain couples TRBV4-1 to TRBJ2-7; D unclear. Germline V gene lookup returns CDR1 MGHRA and CDR2 YSYEKL. CDR3 length equals 14 residues. The CDR3 region is CSSSQVEPGYEQYF. CDR3 sequence (DNA): TGCTCCAGCAGCCAAGTAGAGCCTGGCTACGAGCAGTACTTC.

This clonotype was counted between two and nine times. A much larger clone differs by one base, so this may be a read error. The chain links TRBV7-8 to TRBJ2-1; D may be TRBD2 (5 bases). CDR3 length equals 15 residues. The germline CDR1 and CDR2 sequences are SGHVS and FQNEAQ. The ends were cut back, 6 bases at V and 0 bases at J, with 12 bases in the middle. The CDR3: CASRSSEGSYNEQFF. For the CDR3, the DNA is TGTGCCAGCAGGAGTAGCGAGGGCTCCTACAATGAGCAGTTCTTC.

DNA of the CDR3: TGCGCCAGCAGCTTTCTAGAGGGGGAAATGCAGTTCTTC. Amino acid sequence: CASSFLEGEMQFF. The chain is built from TRBV10-1 and TRBJ2-1, with D possibly being TRBD1 (6 bases). The V and J ends lost 6 bases and 12 bases respectively, with 18 bases between them. CDR1 is WNHNN and CDR2 is SYGVQD in the germline V gene (reference sequence). The CDR3 totals 13 residues.

CDR3 amino acids: CACTIGLAESYEQYF. The CDR3 coding sequence is TGTGCCTGCACCATCGGACTAGCGGAATCCTACGAGCAGTACTTC. The gene calls are TRBV11-2 and TRBJ2-7; TRBD2 matches 10 bases. Trimming cost V 11 bases and J 1 base; bases outside gene matches: 11. The length of the CDR3 is 15 residues. The germline CDR1 and CDR2 sequences are SGHAT and FQNNGV.

In the case of this clonotype: A junction boundary mismatches the germline segment, possibly from a read error. The rearrangement links TRBV4-2 to TRBJ2-1; no reliable D call. The CDR3 extends over 11 amino acids. The germline V gene encodes CDR1 LGHNA and CDR2 YNFKEQ. As DNA, the CDR3 is TGTACCAGCAGCCAAGCTGATGAGCAGTTCTTC. Translating it yields CTSSQADEQFF.

Concerning this clonotype itself: This may stem from a read error, because a much larger clone lies one nucleotide away. This chain joins TRBV12-3 or TRBV12-4 and TRBJ2-7; 7 nucleotides align to TRBD1. The CDR3 extends over 13 amino acids. The CDR3 loop is CSSSWGQNYEQYF. Written as DNA, the CDR3 is TGTTCCAGCAGTTGGGGACAGAACTACGAGCAGTACTTC.

Note on this clonotype: As the CDR3 is not closed by the conserved phenylalanine or tryptophan, this likely results from a read error. V gene TRBV10-3 combines with J gene TRBJ2-2; D may be TRBD1 or TRBD2 (5 bases each). CDR3 size: 14 residues. Germline values: CDR1 ENHRY, CDR2 SYGVKD. The chain's CDR3 is CAISESRGPGVLFS. CDR3 nucleotide sequence: TGTGCCATCAGTGAGTCAAGGGGTCCCGGGGTGCTGTTTTCT.

As to this clonotype: Germline is not matched at one junction end, which may reflect a read error. The chain is built from TRBV4-2 and TRBJ2-7, with 9 bases aligning to TRBD2. The CDR3 totals 16 residues. Germline loops: CDR1 LGHNA, CDR2 YNFKEQ. The CDR3 is CDSSQDLLAGPYEQYF. The CDR3 nucleotides read TGTGACAGCAGCCAAGATCTGCTAGCGGGACCATACGAGCAGTACTTT.

As for this clonotype: Given the absence of the conserved phenylalanine or tryptophan at the CDR3 end, a read error is likely. This sequence joins TRBV4-1 and TRBJ2-5; 9 nucleotides line up with TRBD2. The CDR3 spans 20 residues. Germline-derived CDR1 and CDR2 are MGHRA and YSYEKL. The CDR3 here is CASSQEEASVLAGPQETQYL. CDR3 bases: TGTGCCAGCAGCCAAGAGGAGGCTTCGGTGCTAGCGGGACCTCAAGAGACCCAGTACCTC.

CDR3 in DNA: TGTGCCAGCAGCTTAGGGACCGAACATCAGCCCCAGCATTTT. This translates into CASSLGTEHQPQHF. V and J are TRBV7-9 and TRBJ1-5, with D uncertain. Trimming removed 1 base from V and 5 bases from J, with 9 bases in between. Germline CDR1 and CDR2: SEHNR and FQNEAQ (reference sequence). The CDR3 runs to 14 residues.

Points on this clonotype: A junction boundary mismatches the germline segment, possibly from a read error. The rearrangement joins TRBV29-1 to TRBJ2-2; 8 bases fit TRBD2. This CDR3 contains 14 residues. CDR1 SQVTM and CDR2 ANQGSEA come from the germline V gene. Here the CDR3 reads CNVGRGGGTGELFF. CDR3 bases: TGCAACGTTGGACGGGGGGGTGGCACCGGGGAGCTGTTTTTT.